Given below is one T cell receptor beta chain in context. The data derive from a study of blood T cell repertoires in COVID-19. Whole-study context: COVID-19 samples from acute and convalescent phases originated in the United States, Italy and Spain. T cells, B-cell-depleted T cells, or PBMCs supplied cDNA or gDNA.

In the authors' methods: The authors estimated nucleated cell counts from reference gene primer amplification. Measured with immunoSEQ multiplex PCR; TCRdb has only the in-frame clones, and not every one. V and J calls and clone size follow that table, whereas D and trimming were derived from the DNA. The data hold fewer than 250,000 clones, with about 80% observed a single time. Germline loops: CDR1 LGHDT, CDR2 YNNKEL (reference sequence). CDR3 length: 14 amino acids. Trimming left V 1 base short and J 10 bases short, with 16 bases between. The sequenced material came from peripheral blood. This receptor was taken from an elderly woman with acute or convalescent COVID-19. The chain combines TRBV3-1 (or the pseudogene TRBV3-2) with TRBJ2-5, with D perhaps TRBD1 (5 bases). The CDR3 bases are TGTGCCAGCAGCCAAGGGACATTCCCTTCGGACCAGTACTTC. Translating it yields CASSQGTFPSDQYF.